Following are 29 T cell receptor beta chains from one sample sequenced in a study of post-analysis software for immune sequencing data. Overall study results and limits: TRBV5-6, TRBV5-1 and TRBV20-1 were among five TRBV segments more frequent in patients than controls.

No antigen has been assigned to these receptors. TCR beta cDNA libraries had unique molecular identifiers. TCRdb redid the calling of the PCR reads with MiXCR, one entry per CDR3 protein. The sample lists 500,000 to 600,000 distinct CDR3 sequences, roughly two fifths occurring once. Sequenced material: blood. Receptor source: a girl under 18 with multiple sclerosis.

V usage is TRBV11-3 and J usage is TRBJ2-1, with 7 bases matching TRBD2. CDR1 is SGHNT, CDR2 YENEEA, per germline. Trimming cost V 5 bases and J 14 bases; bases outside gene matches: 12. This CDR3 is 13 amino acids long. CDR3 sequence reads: CASSLKREGREFF. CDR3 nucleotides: TGTGCCAGCAGCCTGAAGAGGGAGGGCCGGGAGTTCTTC.

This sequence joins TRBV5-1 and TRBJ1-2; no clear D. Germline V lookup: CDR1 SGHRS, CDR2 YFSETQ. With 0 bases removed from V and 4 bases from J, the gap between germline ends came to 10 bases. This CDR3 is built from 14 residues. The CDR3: CASSLEGLSYGYTF. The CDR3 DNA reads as TGCGCCAGCAGCTTGGAAGGCCTCTCCTATGGCTACACCTTC.

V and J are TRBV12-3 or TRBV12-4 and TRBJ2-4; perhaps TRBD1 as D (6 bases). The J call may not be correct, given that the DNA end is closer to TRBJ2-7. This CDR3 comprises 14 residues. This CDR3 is CASSRAAGAYEQYF. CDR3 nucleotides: TGTGCCAGCAGCCGGGCGGCAGGGGCCTACGAGCAGTACTTC.

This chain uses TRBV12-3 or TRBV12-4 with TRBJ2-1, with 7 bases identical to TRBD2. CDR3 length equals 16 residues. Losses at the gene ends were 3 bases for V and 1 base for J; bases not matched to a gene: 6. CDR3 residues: CASSFSEGGSYNEQFF. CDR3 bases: TGTGCCAGCAGTTTTAGTGAGGGAGGGTCCTACAATGAGCAGTTCTTC.

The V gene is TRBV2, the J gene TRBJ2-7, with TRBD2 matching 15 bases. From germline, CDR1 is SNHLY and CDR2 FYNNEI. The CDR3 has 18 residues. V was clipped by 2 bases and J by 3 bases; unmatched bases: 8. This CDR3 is CASSEWTSGGASSYEQYF. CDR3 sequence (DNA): TGTGCCAGCAGTGAATGGACTAGCGGGGGGGCCTCTAGCTACGAGCAGTACTTC.

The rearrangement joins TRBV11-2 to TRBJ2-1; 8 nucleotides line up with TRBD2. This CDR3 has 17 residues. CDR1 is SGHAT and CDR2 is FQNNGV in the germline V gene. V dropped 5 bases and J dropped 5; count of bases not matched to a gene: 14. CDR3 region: CASSPTPSGSFHNEQFF. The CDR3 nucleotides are TGTGCCAGCAGCCCTACCCCAAGCGGGAGTTTCCACAATGAGCAGTTCTTC.

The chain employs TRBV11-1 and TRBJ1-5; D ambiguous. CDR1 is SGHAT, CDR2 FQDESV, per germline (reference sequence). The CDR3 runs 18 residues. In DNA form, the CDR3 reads TGTTCCTCCGGGTTGGCTGTAGGTATGATTAGGGGCAATCAGCCCCAGCATTTT. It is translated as CSSGLAVGMIRGNQPQHF.

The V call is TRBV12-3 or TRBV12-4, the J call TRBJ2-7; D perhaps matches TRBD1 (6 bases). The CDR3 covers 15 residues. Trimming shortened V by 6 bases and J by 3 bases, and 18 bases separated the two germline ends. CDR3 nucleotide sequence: TGTGCCAGCAGATCAAGGACAGTAGGCCTCTACGAGCAGTACTTC. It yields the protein CASRSRTVGLYEQYF.

In DNA, the CDR3 is TGTGCCAGCAGCCAAGAAGGCAGCTCCTTCCAAGAGACCCAGTACTTC. Translated, it gives CASSQEGSSFQETQYF. The V gene is TRBV4-2, the J gene TRBJ2-5; no definite D call. Trimming cost V 0 bases and J 1 base, with 12 bases left between them. The CDR3 runs to 16 residues. Germline loops: CDR1 LGHNA, CDR2 YNFKEQ.

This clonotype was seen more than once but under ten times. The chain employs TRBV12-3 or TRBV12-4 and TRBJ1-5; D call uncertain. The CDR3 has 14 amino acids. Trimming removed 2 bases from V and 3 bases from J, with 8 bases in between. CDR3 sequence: CASSLRVNNQPQHF. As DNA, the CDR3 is TGTGCCAGCAGTTTAAGGGTGAACAATCAGCCCCAGCATTTT.

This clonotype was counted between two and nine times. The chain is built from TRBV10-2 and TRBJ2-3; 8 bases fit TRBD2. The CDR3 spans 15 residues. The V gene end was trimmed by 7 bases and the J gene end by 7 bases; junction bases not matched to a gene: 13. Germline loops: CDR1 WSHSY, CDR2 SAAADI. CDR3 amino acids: CASISTSGMAHTQYF. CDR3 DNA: TGCGCCAGCATCTCTACTAGCGGTATGGCTCATACGCAGTATTTT.

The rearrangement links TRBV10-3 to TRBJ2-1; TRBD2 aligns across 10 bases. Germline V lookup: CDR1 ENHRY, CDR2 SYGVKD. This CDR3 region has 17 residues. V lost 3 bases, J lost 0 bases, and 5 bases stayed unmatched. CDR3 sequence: CAISDDPSGGSYNEQFF. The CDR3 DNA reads TGTGCCATCAGTGATGACCCTAGCGGGGGCTCCTACAATGAGCAGTTCTTC.

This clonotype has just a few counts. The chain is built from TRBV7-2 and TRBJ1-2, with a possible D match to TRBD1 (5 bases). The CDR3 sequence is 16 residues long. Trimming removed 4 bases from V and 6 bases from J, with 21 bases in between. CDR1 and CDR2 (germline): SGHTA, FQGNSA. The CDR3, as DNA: TGTGCCAGCAGCTCATACCTCCTCGGGACGAAGGATGGCTACACCTTC. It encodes CASSSYLLGTKDGYTF.

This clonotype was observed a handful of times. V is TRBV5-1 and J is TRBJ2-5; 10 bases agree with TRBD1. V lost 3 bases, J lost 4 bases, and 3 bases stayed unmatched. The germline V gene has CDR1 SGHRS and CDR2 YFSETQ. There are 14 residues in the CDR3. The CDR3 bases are TGCGCCAGCAGCTGGCGGACAGGGGGAGAGACCCAGTACTTC. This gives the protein CASSWRTGGETQYF.

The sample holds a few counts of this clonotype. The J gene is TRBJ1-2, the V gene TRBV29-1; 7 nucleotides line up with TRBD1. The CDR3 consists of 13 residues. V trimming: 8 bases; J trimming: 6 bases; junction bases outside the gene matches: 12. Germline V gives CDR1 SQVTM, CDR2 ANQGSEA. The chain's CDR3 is CSSRHAGGHGYTF. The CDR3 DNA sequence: TGCAGCTCACGTCATGCAGGGGGTCATGGCTACACCTTC. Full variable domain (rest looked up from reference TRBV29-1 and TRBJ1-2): SAVISQKPSRDICQRGTSLTIQCQVDSQVTMMFWYRQQPGQSLTLIATANQGSEATYESGFVIDKFPISRPNLTFSTLTVSNMSPEDSSIYLCSSRHAGGHGYTFGSGTRLTVV.

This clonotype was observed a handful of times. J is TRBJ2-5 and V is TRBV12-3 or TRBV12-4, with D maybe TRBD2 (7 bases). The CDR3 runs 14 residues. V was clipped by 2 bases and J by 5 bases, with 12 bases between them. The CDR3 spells CASSLRGAEETQYF. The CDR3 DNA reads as TGTGCCAGCAGTTTACGGGGGGCTGAGGAGACCCAGTACTTC.

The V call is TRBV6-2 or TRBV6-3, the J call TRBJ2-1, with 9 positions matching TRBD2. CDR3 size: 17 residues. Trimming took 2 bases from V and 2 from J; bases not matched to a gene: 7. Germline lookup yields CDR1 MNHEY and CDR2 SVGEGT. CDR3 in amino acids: CASSYDPSGTTYNEQFF. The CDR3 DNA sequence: TGTGCCAGCAGTTACGATCCTAGCGGGACCACCTACAATGAGCAGTTCTTC.

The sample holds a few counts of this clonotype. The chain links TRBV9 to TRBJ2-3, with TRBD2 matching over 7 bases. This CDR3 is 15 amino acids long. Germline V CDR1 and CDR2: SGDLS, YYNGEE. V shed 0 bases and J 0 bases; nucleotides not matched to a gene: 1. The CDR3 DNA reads TGTGCCAGCAGCGTAGCAGCGGGGAGCACAGATACGCAGTATTTT. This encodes CASSVAAGSTDTQYF.

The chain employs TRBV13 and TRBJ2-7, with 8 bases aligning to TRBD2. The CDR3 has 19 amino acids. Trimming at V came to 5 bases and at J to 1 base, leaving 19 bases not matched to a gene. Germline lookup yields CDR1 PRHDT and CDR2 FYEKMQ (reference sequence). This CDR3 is CASSPVDQRGPQPSYEQYF. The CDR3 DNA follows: TGTGCCAGCAGCCCAGTGGACCAGCGGGGGCCCCAACCGTCCTACGAGCAGTACTTC.

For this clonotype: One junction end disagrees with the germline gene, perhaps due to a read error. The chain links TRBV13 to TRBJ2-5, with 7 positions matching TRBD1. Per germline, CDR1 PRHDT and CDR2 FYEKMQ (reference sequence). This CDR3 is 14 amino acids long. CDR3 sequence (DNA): TGTGTCAGCAGCCCAACAGGGGAGCGGGAGACCCAGTACTTC. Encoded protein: CVSSPTGERETQYF.

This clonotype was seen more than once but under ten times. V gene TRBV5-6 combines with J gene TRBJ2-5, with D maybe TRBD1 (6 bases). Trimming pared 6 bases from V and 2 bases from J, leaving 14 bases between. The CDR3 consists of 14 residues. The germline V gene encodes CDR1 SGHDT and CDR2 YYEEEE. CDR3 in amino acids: CASNVGQLQETQYF. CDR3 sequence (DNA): TGTGCCAGCAATGTTGGACAGTTGCAAGAGACCCAGTACTTC.

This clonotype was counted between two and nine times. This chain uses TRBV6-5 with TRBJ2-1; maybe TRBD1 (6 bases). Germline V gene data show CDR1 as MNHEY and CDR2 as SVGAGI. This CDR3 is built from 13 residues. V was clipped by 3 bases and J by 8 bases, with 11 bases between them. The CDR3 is CASSYFEGDEQFF. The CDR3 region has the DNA TGTGCCAGCAGTTATTTCGAGGGGGATGAGCAGTTCTTC.

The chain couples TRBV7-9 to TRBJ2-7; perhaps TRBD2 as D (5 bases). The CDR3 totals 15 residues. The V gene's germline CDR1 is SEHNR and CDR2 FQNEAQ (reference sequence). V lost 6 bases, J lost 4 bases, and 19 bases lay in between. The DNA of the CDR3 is TGTGCCAGCAGACCTAAAGGGCCCCGGGAATACGAGCAGTACTTC. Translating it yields CASRPKGPREYEQYF. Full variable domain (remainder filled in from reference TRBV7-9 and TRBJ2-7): DTGVSQNPRHKITKRGQNVTFRCDPISEHNRLYWYRQTLGQGPEFLTYFQNEAQLEKSRLLSDRFSAERPKGSFSTLEIQRTEQGDSAMYLCASRPKGPREYEQYFGPGTRLTVT.

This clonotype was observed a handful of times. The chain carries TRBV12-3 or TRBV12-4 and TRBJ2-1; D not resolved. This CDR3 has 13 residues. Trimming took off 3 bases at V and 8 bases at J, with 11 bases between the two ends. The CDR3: CASSFELSHEQFF. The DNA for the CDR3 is TGTGCCAGCAGTTTTGAACTCTCCCATGAGCAGTTCTTC.

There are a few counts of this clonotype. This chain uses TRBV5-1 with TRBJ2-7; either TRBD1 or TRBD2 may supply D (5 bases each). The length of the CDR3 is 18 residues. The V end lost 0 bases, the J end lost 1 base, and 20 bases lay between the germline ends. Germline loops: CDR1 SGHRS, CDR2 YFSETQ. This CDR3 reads CASSLEGSDWDLSYEQYF. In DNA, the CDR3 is TGCGCCAGCAGCTTGGAAGGCTCTGACTGGGACCTATCCTACGAGCAGTACTTC.

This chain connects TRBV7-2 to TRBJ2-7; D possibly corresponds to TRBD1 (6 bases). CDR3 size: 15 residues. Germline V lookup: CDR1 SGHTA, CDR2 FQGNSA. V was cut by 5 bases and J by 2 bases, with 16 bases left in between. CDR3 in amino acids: CASSPRGNGAYEQYF. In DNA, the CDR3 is TGTGCCAGCAGCCCAAGGGGGAACGGTGCCTACGAGCAGTACTTC.

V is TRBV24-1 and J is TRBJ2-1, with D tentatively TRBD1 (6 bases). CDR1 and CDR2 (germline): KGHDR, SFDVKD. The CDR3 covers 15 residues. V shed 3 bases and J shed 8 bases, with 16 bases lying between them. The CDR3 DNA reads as TGTGCCACCAGTGATCTCCGGGACAAGTTCCATGAGCAGTTCTTC. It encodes CATSDLRDKFHEQFF.

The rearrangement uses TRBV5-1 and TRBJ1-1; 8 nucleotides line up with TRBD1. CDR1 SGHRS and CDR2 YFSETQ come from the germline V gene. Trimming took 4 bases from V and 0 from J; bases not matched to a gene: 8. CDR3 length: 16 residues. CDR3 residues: CASSPLGQGLNTEAFF. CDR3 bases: TGCGCCAGCAGCCCACTCGGACAGGGACTGAACACTGAAGCTTTCTTT.

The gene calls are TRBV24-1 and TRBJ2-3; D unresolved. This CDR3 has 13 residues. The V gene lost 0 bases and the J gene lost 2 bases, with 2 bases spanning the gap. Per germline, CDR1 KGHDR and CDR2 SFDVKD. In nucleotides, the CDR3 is TGTGCCACCAGTGATTTGATCACAGATACGCAGTATTTT. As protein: CATSDLITDTQYF.